This T cell receptor beta chain is from a study of T-cell reconstitution after alpha-beta-depleted transplantation in children. Unique molecular identifiers were incorporated during preparation of the TCRbeta library. In TCRdb, the PCR reads were re-called with MiXCR into one record per CDR3 protein. Among nearly 400,000 distinct CDR3 sequences listed, roughly 21% were seen once. Germline-derived CDR1 and CDR2 are SQVTM and ANQGSEA. This CDR3 is built from 13 residues. Trimming removed 4 bases from V and 6 bases from J; junction bases left unmatched: 8. The genes are TRBV29-1 and TRBJ1-1; 7 bases fit TRBD1. The sample here was PBMCs from the stem cell graft donor, taken from the stem cell graft. This TCR was sampled from a human donor who donated a stem cell graft to a child with acute myeloid leukemia. The CDR3 DNA is TGCAGCGTTGTACAGGGGTATTGGGCTGAAGCTTTCTTT. It is translated as CSVVQGYWAEAFF.